This T cell receptor (beta chain) is drawn from a study of T-cell reconstitution after alpha-beta-depleted transplantation in children. Study-wide results and limits: Expanded clones from the graft, numbering several hundred, reportedly supplied alpha-beta T cells about two months after transplant. Surviving thymic progenitors and recipient T cells were the source of high TCRbeta diversity at day 60 in some patients.

Germline CDR1 SGHRS, CDR2 YFSETQ. CDR3 length: 14 amino acids. The junction had 4 bases not matched to a gene; V was cut back by 1 base and J by 4 bases. Unique molecular identifiers featured in how the TCRbeta library was prepared. TCRdb reanalysed the PCR reads using MiXCR and keeps one entry per CDR3 protein. The sample gives 490,000 or so distinct CDR3 sequences, about 11% of which show up once; 2% to 2.5% is in the top ten. This clonotype came up many times. Its antigen is still unknown. This receptor was taken from a child aged 2 to 15 with inherited bone marrow failure, due to receive a stem cell transplant. The J gene is TRBJ1-1, the V gene TRBV5-1; 7 nucleotides match TRBD1. The specimen comprised PBMCs, sampled before TCRalphabeta/CD19-depleted stem cell transplant. In DNA form, the CDR3 reads TGCGCCAGCAGCTTGCACAGGGGATCCACTGAAGCTTTCTTT. It yields the protein CASSLHRGSTEAFF. Combining the CDR3 with reference TRBV5-1 and TRBJ1-1 gives the whole variable domain KAGVTQTPRYLIKTRGQQVTLSCSPISGHRSVSWYQQTPGQGLQFLFEYFSETQRNKGNFPGRFSGRQFSNSRSEMNVSTLELGDSALYLCASSLHRGSTEAFFGQGTRLTVV.